Shown below are 4 T cell receptor beta chains from a single sample sequenced in a study of read filtering for tumor transcriptome and immune sequencing. The library was built from roughly 400 ng RNA with molecular barcoded adaptors for alpha/delta and beta/gamma chains. TCRdb itself ran the reads through MiXCR, one entry per CDR3 protein. This table has approximately 65,000 distinct CDR3 sequences, approximately 15% appearing once. The specimen sequenced was a population of CD138-negative cells sorted from bone marrow. The receptor set was obtained from a donor over 35 with multiple myeloma.

This clonotype appeared many times. This rearrangement joins TRBV29-1 to TRBJ1-5; D unresolved. V was pared by 7 bases and J by 2 bases, with 9 bases between. The CDR3 is 12 residues long. Germline loops: CDR1 SQVTM, CDR2 ANQGSEA. This chain's CDR3 is CSAAQRNQPQHF. The DNA of the CDR3 is TGCAGCGCTGCACAGCGCAATCAGCCCCAGCATTTT. The complete variable domain, with remaining parts taken from reference TRBV29-1 and TRBJ1-5, reads SAVISQKPSRDICQRGTSLTIQCQVDSQVTMMFWYRQQPGQSLTLIATANQGSEATYESGFVIDKFPISRPNLTFSTLTVSNMSPEDSSIYLCSAAQRNQPQHFGDGTRLSIL.

This clonotype was observed at least ten times. The chain uses TRBV6-6 and TRBJ1-6; unclear D gene. Germline values: CDR1 MNHNY, CDR2 SVGAGI (reference sequence). CDR3 size: 16 residues. V was pared by 2 bases and J by 7 bases, with 15 bases between. The CDR3 loop is CASSYPRATVNSPLHF. Written as DNA, the CDR3 is TGTGCCAGCAGTTACCCGAGGGCAACAGTCAATTCACCCCTCCACTTT.

This clonotype has ten or more counts. CDR3 sequence: CASSLDRTGNVYGYTF. The DNA of the CDR3 is TGTGCCAGCAGCTTAGATCGGACAGGGAATGTCTATGGCTACACCTTC. The rearrangement uses TRBV7-2 and TRBJ1-2; the match to TRBD1 covers 8 bases. The CDR3 totals 16 residues. V shed 1 base and J 4 bases; nucleotides not matched to a gene: 8. CDR1 is SGHTA, CDR2 FQGNSA, per germline. Based on the CDR3 plus reference TRBV7-2 and TRBJ1-2, the full variable domain is GAGVSQSPSNKVTEKGKDVELRCDPISGHTALYWYRQSLGQGLEFLIYFQGNSAPDKSGLPSDRFSAERTGGSVSTLTIQRTQQEDSAVYLCASSLDRTGNVYGYTFGSGTRLTVV.

This clonotype was found many times. The V and J genes are TRBV20-1 and TRBJ2-7; 9 bases are a match to TRBD1. Germline loops: CDR1 DFQATT, CDR2 SNEGSKA (reference sequence). J was trimmed by 1 base and V by 6 bases; bases with no gene match: 7. The CDR3 consists of 14 residues. CDR3 bases: TGCAGTGCCCAGCCGGGACAGGGTTCCTACGAGCAGTACTTC. Its translation is CSAQPGQGSYEQYF.